The clone carrying this T cell receptor (beta chain) was recorded at least ten times. Its antigen is undetermined. No ophthalmopathy progression within 18 months constituted stable Graves' hyperthyroidism. Uncontrolled infection, other autoimmune disease, pregnancy or lactation disqualified patients from enrolment. This record belongs to a study of T cells in Graves' hyperthyroidism and ophthalmopathy. Authors of the study amplified TCR beta CDR3 regions from RNA transcripts. HTBI primers were used for first-round RT-PCR of the TCR CDR3. TCRdb re-called the multiplex PCR reads with MiXCR, one entry per CDR3 protein. Of hundreds of thousands of distinct CDR3 sequences in the sample, about a fifth were seen once. The CDR3 contains 17 residues. Germline CDR1 reads LGHNA; CDR2 reads YNFKEQ. Trimming took off 0 bases at V and 2 bases at J, with 16 bases between the two ends. Findings and limits, study-wide: Blood shared most expanded thyroid clonotypes above 0.001.

The rearrangement joins TRBV4-2 to TRBJ1-1; D possibly corresponds to TRBD1 (5 bases). The sample was blood. This TCR was recovered from a woman aged 18-29 years with Graves' hyperthyroidism. Here the CDR3 DNA reads TGTGCCAGCAGCCAAGAATTGCAGGGAATAGGAAACACTGAAGCTTTCTTT. Protein product: CASSQELQGIGNTEAFF.